Listed below are T cell receptor beta chains from one sample, sequenced in a study of OX40 agonist ivuxolimab in advanced cancers. Profiling relied on immunoSEQ multiplex PCR, and the TCRdb table lists in-frame clones only, not all of them. The sample comprises roughly 42,000 clones, 91% of which are singletons, and 25% to 30% rests with the top ten. This specimen consisted of CD4+ or CD8+ T cells sorted from blood, obtained in a trial of the OX40 agonist ivuxolimab. These receptors originate from an adult with an advanced solid tumor such as melanoma, head and neck, liver or kidney cancer. CDR3s include the opening cysteine and the closing phenylalanine or tryptophan. The D gene is left open where the match is weak. Clone size appears in some rows only: once, few, many, or a class for an expanded clone.

length,V,D,J,size,DNA,CDR3
17,TRBV5-1,TRBD2,TRBJ2-1,.,TGCGCCAGCAGCTTAACTAGCGGGAGGTCGCCCTACAATGAGCAGTTCTTC,CASSLTSGRSPYNEQFF
16,TRBV7-9,TRBD2,TRBJ2-1,.,TGTGCCAGCAGCCCGACTAGCGGGAGGTTTAAGAATGAGCAGTTCTTC,CASSPTSGRFKNEQFF
16,TRBV4-1,TRBD1,TRBJ1-5,once,TGCGCCAGCAGCCAAGTACTTAGGACAGGAGATCAGCCCCAGCATTTT,CASSQVLRTGDQPQHF
13,TRBV27,.,TRBJ2-7,.,TGTGCCAGCAGTTTAACTAACTCCTACGAGCAGTACTTC,CASSLTNSYEQYF
16,TRBV10-1,TRBD2,TRBJ2-1,once,TGCGCCAGCAGTCCCACCACGGGACTACTGCTGGGTGAGCAGTTCTTC,CASSPTTGLLLGEQFF
12,TRBV30,.,TRBJ1-2,.,TGTGCCTGGACCCGGACGGTCTATGGCTACACCTTC,CAWTRTVYGYTF
15,TRBV6-5,TRBD1,TRBJ2-6,.,TGTGCCAGCAGTTACGGGACAGGTGGGGCCAACGTCCTGACTTTC,CASSYGTGGANVLTF
13,TRBV2,.,TRBJ2-3,.,TGTGCCAGCCAGGGGCCCGGCGCAGATACGCAGTATTTT,CASQGPGADTQYF
15,TRBV11-2,TRBD1,TRBJ2-7,.,TGTGCCAGCAGCGTTGGGACAGGACCGGCCTACGAGCAGTACTTC,CASSVGTGPAYEQYF
14,TRBV4-3,TRBD1,TRBJ2-7,.,TGCGCCAGCAGCCCCACCCAGGGGGCCTACGAGCAGTACTTC,CASSPTQGAYEQYF
15,TRBV5-4,TRBD2,TRBJ2-3,.,TGTGCCAGCAGCTTGGGAGTAGCGGGAGACGATACGCAGTATTTT,CASSLGVAGDDTQYF
15,TRBV5-1,.,TRBJ2-7,.,TGCGCCAGCAGTGGGGAGCAAACCCAACGAAAAGAGCAGTACTTC,CASSGEQTQRKEQYF
17,TRBV15,TRBD2,TRBJ2-4,.,TGTGCCACCAGCAGAGATGCCGGGGAGGGGGCCAAAAACATTCAGTACTTC,CATSRDAGEGAKNIQYF
14,TRBV27,.,TRBJ1-3,.,TGTGCCAGCAGACCCTGGGCCTCTGGAAACACCATATATTTT,CASRPWASGNTIYF
14,TRBV6-5,.,TRBJ2-3,.,TGTGCCAGCAGCCCCCGCGGGGGCACAGATACGCAGTATTTT,CASSPRGGTDTQYF
14,TRBV19,.,TRBJ1-1,once,TGTGCCAGTAGTATCAGTATCCGAGGGACTGAAGCTTTCTTT,CASSISIRGTEAFF
14,TRBV28,TRBD1,TRBJ1-5,.,TGTGCCAGCAGTTTCAGGGGGCGGCATCAGCCCCAGCATTTT,CASSFRGRHQPQHF
15,TRBV7-9,.,TRBJ2-5,.,TGTGCCAGCAGCGTCCTCCGGGAGCTCAGCGAGACCCAGTACTTC,CASSVLRELSETQYF
13,TRBV5-8,.,TRBJ2-1,.,TGTGCCAGCAGCTTGGACGAAGACAATGAGCAGTTCTTC,CASSLDEDNEQFF
18,TRBV28,TRBD1,TRBJ2-6,.,TGTGCCAGCAGTTCGACAGGGCCCAGGGTTGGTGGGGCCAACGTCCTGACTTTC,CASSSTGPRVGGANVLTF
12,TRBV13,.,TRBJ1-1,.,TGTGCCAGCAGCTTTAAGAGTCGAGAAGCTTTCTTT,CASSFKSREAFF
14,TRBV28,TRBD1,TRBJ2-7,.,TGTGCCAGCAGTCGACAGGGCCGCTCCTACGAGCAGTACTTC,CASSRQGRSYEQYF
13,TRBV28,.,TRBJ1-5,once,TGTGCCAGCAGTTTTTTGGGGAATCAGCCCCAGCATTTT,CASSFLGNQPQHF
16,TRBV15,TRBD2,TRBJ2-3,once,TGTGCCACCAGCGATCGACTAGCGCCTTTCACAGATACGCAGTATTTT,CATSDRLAPFTDTQYF
15,TRBV4-1,.,TRBJ2-7,.,TGCGCCAGCAGCCAAGATGATAGGGGTGCCTACGAGCAGTACTTC,CASSQDDRGAYEQYF
15,TRBV9,.,TRBJ2-3,.,TGTGCCAGCAGCGTAAGTCCAGGGTTCACAGATACGCAGTATTTT,CASSVSPGFTDTQYF
12,TRBV14,.,TRBJ2-7,.,TGTGCCAGCAGCCAAGATTTCAACGAGCAGTACTTC,CASSQDFNEQYF
14,TRBV28,TRBD1,TRBJ2-7,.,TGTGCCAGCAGTTTATACGGACAGGGGGACGAGCAGTACTTC,CASSLYGQGDEQYF
15,TRBV19,TRBD2,TRBJ2-7,.,TGTGCCAGTAGCCATAGCGGGAACCGGGGCTACGAGCAGTACTTC,CASSHSGNRGYEQYF
15,TRBV28,TRBD1,TRBJ1-5,.,TGTGCCAGCAGCGGCAGGGGGCGGAGCAATCAGCCCCAGCATTTT,CASSGRGRSNQPQHF
12,TRBV25-1,.,TRBJ2-2,few,TGTGCCAGCACGGTGGGCACCGGGGAGCTGTTTTTT,CASTVGTGELFF
14,TRBV2,.,TRBJ2-7,.,TGTGCCAGCAGTGACTTGGGAGTCGGCTACGAGCAGTACTTC,CASSDLGVGYEQYF
18,TRBV9,TRBD2,TRBJ2-2,.,TGTGCCAGCAGCGTAGATCTAGCGGGAGGAACGAACACCGGGGAGCTGTTTTTT,CASSVDLAGGTNTGELFF
15,TRBV28,.,TRBJ1-5,.,TGTGCCAGCAGCAGACGACAGGACGTCAATCAGCCCCAGCATTTT,CASSRRQDVNQPQHF
15,TRBV28,.,TRBJ2-7,.,TGTGCCACCGACGCTATCAGGGAGAGCTCCTACGAGCAGTACTTC,CATDAIRESSYEQYF
13,TRBV7-2,.,TRBJ2-7,.,TGTGCCAGCAGGGACGGGAGCTCCTACGAGCAGTACTTC,CASRDGSSYEQYF
13,TRBV27,.,TRBJ1-1,few,TGTGCCAGCAGCCCCATAGGAGGGACTGAAGCTTTCTTT,CASSPIGGTEAFF
13,TRBV27,.,TRBJ2-5,.,TGTGCCAGCAGTTTCGGGGTGACAGAGACCCAGTACTTC,CASSFGVTETQYF
15,TRBV7-7,.,TRBJ2-1,.,TGTGCTAGCAGCTTAGGGCAGGGGAGTTACAATGAGCAGTTCTTC,CASSLGQGSYNEQFF
13,TRBV6-6,.,TRBJ2-3,few,TGTGCCAGCAGCAAATGGGGAGCAGATACGCAGTATTTT,CASSKWGADTQYF
15,TRBV19,TRBD2,TRBJ2-2,.,TGTGCCAGTAGCGCCCTAGCGGGAGGCGCCGGGGAGCTGTTTTTT,CASSALAGGAGELFF
14,TRBV6-5,.,TRBJ2-5,.,TGTGCCAGCAGCCCGGACCCGAGGGGAGAGACCCAGTACTTC,CASSPDPRGETQYF
15,TRBV7-9,.,TRBJ1-1,once,TGTGCCAGCAGCGATACGGACGGACTGAACACTGAAGCTTTCTTT,CASSDTDGLNTEAFF
17,TRBV5-1,.,TRBJ2-7,.,TGCGCCAGCAGCTTCGGAGTAGGGTCACTAAGCTCCTACGAGCAGTACTTC,CASSFGVGSLSSYEQYF